The clone carrying this T cell receptor beta chain has more than one count but fewer than ten. The antigen is not known. The data are from a study of blood T cells in healthy people across ages. Overall study results and limits: Observed TCR beta diversity showed a strong correlation with the percentage of naive T cells as measured by flow cytometry.

The authors ran a second PCR of about 6 to 11 cycles using a sample-barcoded 5' primer and a J-beta primer mix. All samples yielded 2.5 million or more CDR3-containing paired-end reads. A single record per CDR3 protein comes from TCRdb applying MiXCR to the 5' RACE reads. The profile covers over 600,000 distinct CDR3 sequences, with around 43% appearing a single time and roughly 30% taken by the ten largest. The CDR3 is 11 amino acids. Germline V gives CDR1 SGDLS, CDR2 YYNGEE. The V end lost 2 bases, the J end lost 7 bases, and 7 bases lay between the germline ends. Sequenced input: blood. This chain links TRBV9 with TRBJ2-7; no clear D gene. This TCR was sampled from an elderly man in good health. This CDR3 reads CASSVSNEQYF. The CDR3 DNA reads as TGTGCCAGCAGCGTTTCCAATGAGCAGTACTTC.